Below, 30 T cell receptor gamma chains from the same sample are listed, as sequenced in a study of γδ T cells in repeated Plasmodium falciparum infection. TCRdb processed the multiplex PCR reads again with the CATT caller. This sample has approximately 32,000 gamma-chain clones, with 1.4% to 1.5% found just once. Vgamma9/Vdelta2+ and Vdelta2-negative gammadelta T cells were flow-sorted from PBMC for bulk sequencing. Sequenced input: gamma-delta T cells from blood. The receptors were gathered from a pool of human donors (malaria-infected and uninfected, not separated).

This clone was counted ten times or more. This likely traces to a read error, being one base from a far larger clone. At the DNA level, this CDR3 is encoded by other sequences in the same sample as well. The J gene went uncalled, whereas the V gene is TRGV9. Germline CDR1 reads GITISATS; CDR2 reads ISYDGTV (reference sequence). The CDR3 loop spans 17 amino acids. The CDR3 spells CALWEVKAKLGKKIKVF. For the CDR3, the DNA is TGTGCCTTGTGGGAGGTGAAGGCCAAGTTGGGCAAAAAAATCAAGGTATTC.

Turning to this clone: A far larger clone is just one base off, so this is likely a read error. The same CDR3 can be traced to other DNA sequences in this sample. This rearrangement joins TRGV9 to TRGJP. Since TCRdb gives no J gene, matching the DNA to germline was used here to assign it. Germline trimming cut 2 bases from V and 11 bases from J; bases unmatched to any gene: 15. Germline CDR1 and CDR2: GITISATS and ISYDGTV (reference sequence). The CDR3 is 18 residues long. CDR3 coding DNA: TGTGCCTTGTGGGAGGCCCAAACACCCCGGCTGGGCAAAAAAATCAAGGTATTT. This encodes CALWEAQTPRLGKKIKVF.

This clone was counted between two and nine times. TCRdb records a much larger clone's protein for this DNA, with a difference at residue 9 that likely arises from a read error; the protein given is the translation of the DNA. The rearrangement joins TRGV9 to TRGJP1. The J gene was not available in TCRdb and was assigned here by matching the DNA to germline segments. Germline V gives CDR1 GITISATS, CDR2 ISYDGTV (reference sequence). V shed 2 bases, J shed 12 bases, and the junction held 9 bases outside the gene matches. The CDR3 loop spans 13 amino acids. This CDR3 reads CALWEGPGRFKIF. The CDR3, as DNA: TGTGCCTTGTGGGAGGGCCCAGGTCGGTTCAAGATATTT.

At least ten counts were recorded for this clone. This sequence joins TRGV4 and TRGJ1 or TRGJ2. The CDR3 length is 16 residues. The V gene end was trimmed by 0 bases and the J gene end by 3 bases; junction bases not matched to a gene: 11. Germline V gene sequence: CDR1 EGSTGY, CDR2 YDSYTSSV. CDR3 loop: CATWDGPPTIYYKKLF. Here the CDR3 DNA reads TGTGCCACCTGGGATGGGCCCCCTACAATTTATTATAAGAAACTCTTT.

This clone was picked up a small number of times. The chain has TRGV3 and TRGJ1 or TRGJ2. TCRdb lists no J gene, so it was determined here by aligning the DNA to germline. Germline-derived CDR1 and CDR2 are VTNTFY and YDVSTARD (reference sequence). This CDR3 is 13 amino acids long. V lost 6 bases, J lost 5 bases, and 10 bases stayed unmatched. CDR3 nucleotides: TGTGCCACCTGGCTTCTATGCCATTATAAGAAACTCTTT. This codes for CATWLLCHYKKLF.

About this clone: The protein TCRdb lists belongs to a much larger clone and differs from this DNA's translation at residue 4, which points to a read error; the protein shown is made from the DNA. The CDR3 sequence: CATCDVKLF. Written as DNA, the CDR3 is TGTGCCACCTGTGATGTGAAACTCTTT. The chain carries TRGV4 and TRGJ1 or TRGJ2. TCRdb offers no J gene call, so here the DNA was matched to germline to obtain one. The germline CDR1 and CDR2 sequences are EGSTGY and YDSYTSSV. The CDR3 has 9 amino acids.

This chain uses TRGV2 with TRGJP2. In the absence of a J gene in TCRdb, the DNA was matched to germline to assign it here. The CDR3 spans 18 residues. Germline V CDR1 and CDR2: EGSNGY, YDSYNSKV. V lost 0 bases to trimming and J lost 3 bases; unmatched junction nucleotides: 13. This chain's CDR3 is CATWDGRARPRSDWIKTF. The CDR3 nucleotides read TGTGCCACCTGGGACGGGCGGGCCCGCCCGCGTAGTGATTGGATCAAGACGTTT.

This clone was picked up many times. CDR3 in amino acids: CATWDSPLWYKKLF. CDR3 nucleotides: TGTGCCACCTGGGATAGCCCCCTCTGGTATAAGAAACTCTTT. This chain links TRGV8 with TRGJ1 or TRGJ2. Germline CDR1 reads VENAVY; CDR2 reads YDSYNSRV. V shed 1 base, J shed 7 bases, and the junction held 10 bases outside the gene matches. This CDR3 is 14 amino acids long.

This clone was seen only a few times. This is likely an artifact of a read error, given a far larger clone one base away. Other DNA sequences in the same sample also yield this CDR3. The CDR3 DNA reads TGTGCCTTGTGGGAGGTGCGACCCCTTGGGCGAGAGTTGGGCAAAAAGATCAAGGTATTT. Translating it yields CALWEVRPLGRELGKKIKVF. The chain has TRGV9 and TRGJP. TCRdb does not report a J gene; here it was assigned by matching the DNA to germline references. This CDR3 region has 20 residues. CDR1 and CDR2 (germline): GITISATS, ISYDGTV (reference sequence).

A note on this clone: A far larger clone is one base from this, pointing to a likely read error. The sample contains more than one DNA sequence encoding this CDR3. The V segment is TRGV9, and no J call was made. Germline lookup yields CDR1 GITISATS and CDR2 ISYDGTV (reference sequence). The CDR3 sequence is 11 residues long. As DNA, the CDR3 is TGTGCCTTGTGGGAGGTGCCCCCTCTGCTCTTT. Protein product: CALWEVPPLLF.

This clone occurred a few times. The protein recorded in TCRdb matches a much larger clone and deviates from this DNA's translation at residue 10, suggesting a read error; the protein here is obtained by translating the DNA. Other DNA sequences in this specimen translate into the identical CDR3. No J gene was named, though the V gene is TRGV9. The CDR3 runs to 12 residues. The V gene's germline CDR1 is GITISATS and CDR2 ISYDGTV (reference sequence). CDR3 sequence reads: CALWGPYYKELF. In nucleotides, the CDR3 is TGTGCCTTGTGGGGCCCCTATTATAAGGAACTCTTT.

As regards this clone: With a far larger clone one base away, a read error is the likely cause. The rearrangement links TRGV5 to TRGJ1 or TRGJ2. TCRdb offers no J gene call, so here the DNA was matched to germline to obtain one. The germline V gene encodes CDR1 VINAFY and CDR2 YDVSNSKD. The CDR3 consists of 13 residues. The CDR3 sequence is CATWDCGYYKKLF. CDR3 in DNA: TGTGCTACCTGGGACTGTGGGTATTATAAGAAACTCTTT.

Note on this clone: The translation of this DNA and the TCRdb protein of a much larger clone differ at residue 10, probably owing to a read error; the protein shown here is translated from the DNA. The chain recombines TRGV9 with TRGJP. No J gene was available from TCRdb, and it was assigned here by a germline match of the DNA. With 2 bases clipped from V and 12 bases from J, the junction kept 13 bases outside the gene matches. The CDR3 loop spans 17 amino acids. CDR1 is GITISATS, CDR2 ISYDGTV, per germline (reference sequence). The CDR3 loop reads CALWEDHTGSGKKIKVF. The CDR3 nucleotides read TGTGCCTTGTGGGAGGATCACACAGGGTCGGGCAAAAAAATCAAGGTATTT.

This clone was picked up many times. A far more abundant clone sits one base away, making this likely a read error. Other DNA sequences from this sample encode an identical CDR3 as well. The chain links TRGV9 to TRGJP. The J gene, not given by TCRdb, was assigned here from a germline match of the nucleotide sequence. This CDR3 is built from 17 residues. From germline, CDR1 is GITISATS and CDR2 ISYDGTV (reference sequence). The CDR3 DNA sequence: TGCGCCTTGTGGGAGGTGTTGGTAGGGTTGGGCAAAAAAATCAAGGTATTT. This gives the protein CALWEVLVGLGKKIKVF.

This clone has more than one count but fewer than ten. One end of the junction does not line up with germline, which may come from a read error. This chain connects TRGV2 to TRGJ1 or TRGJ2. The J gene was missing in TCRdb and was found by matching the end of the DNA to germline. The CDR3 runs to 11 residues. CDR1 EGSNGY and CDR2 YDSYNSKV come from the germline V gene. For the CDR3, the DNA is TGTGCCACTTGGGAGAGGTATAAGAAACTCTTT. Translating it yields CATWERYKKLF.

This clone was counted only a few times. The likely explanation is a read error, given a far larger clone one base away. Other DNA sequences in this specimen translate into the identical CDR3. No J gene was called, and the V gene is TRGV3. This CDR3 contains 17 residues. Germline V gene sequence: CDR1 VTNTFY, CDR2 YDVSTARD (reference sequence). The CDR3 DNA follows: TGTGCCACCTGGGACAGGCCTATGTTAGTTGGTGATTGGATCAAGACGTTC. It yields the protein CATWDRPMLVGDWIKTF.

Points on this clone: The TCRdb record carries a much larger clone's protein, which differs from this DNA's translation at residue 4; a read error is the likely cause, and the protein listed here is the DNA translation. The CDR3 DNA sequence: TGTGCCACCCGGGATAGTAGTGATTGGATCAAGACGTTT. Its protein product is CATRDSSDWIKTF. The V and J genes are TRGV8 and TRGJP2. The J gene, missing from TCRdb, was assigned here through DNA to germline matching. CDR3 length: 13 residues. CDR1 is VENAVY and CDR2 is YDSYNSRV in the germline V gene.

Concerning this clone: TCRdb's protein, taken from a much larger clone, differs from this DNA's translation at residue 6, likely owing to a read error; the protein displayed comes from the DNA. The chain employs TRGV9 and TRGJ1 or TRGJ2. The J gene, missing from TCRdb, was assigned here through DNA to germline matching. The V gene end was trimmed by 2 bases and the J gene end by 7 bases; junction bases not matched to a gene: 8. The CDR3 is 13 residues long. Germline V gene lookup returns CDR1 GITISATS and CDR2 ISYDGTV (reference sequence). DNA for the CDR3: TGTGCCTTGTGGGAGGGGCCATTGTATAAGAAACTCTTT. Translating gives CALWEGPLYKKLF.

This clone was seen a handful of times. The protein recorded in TCRdb matches a much larger clone and deviates from this DNA's translation at residue 4, suggesting a read error; the protein here is obtained by translating the DNA. V and J are TRGV9 and TRGJP. The J gene was not available in TCRdb and was assigned here by matching the DNA to germline segments. CDR1 GITISATS and CDR2 ISYDGTV come from the germline V gene (reference sequence). This CDR3 contains 18 residues. CDR3 nucleotide sequence: TGTGCCTTGCGGGAGGTTACACTTCAAGAGTTGGGCAAAAAAATCAAGGTATTT. It encodes CALREVTLQELGKKIKVF.

As concerns this clone: The limits of the CDR3 on the DNA are not certain, so only TCRdb's listed CDR3 is given. Here the V gene is TRGV9, but the J gene went uncalled. The V gene's germline CDR1 is GITISATS and CDR2 ISYDGTV (reference sequence). Termini included, the CDR3 measures 20 amino acids. The CDR3: CALCFRFIIIRNSLAVEQHF.

This clone was seen a few times. TCRdb's listed protein matches a much larger clone and diverges from this DNA's translation at residue 5, likely through a read error; the protein shown comes from the DNA. The chain uses TRGV2 and TRGJ1 or TRGJ2. The CDR3 is 13 residues long. Germline V gene data show CDR1 as EGSNGY and CDR2 as YDSYNSKV. Trimming cost V 5 bases and J 4 bases; bases outside gene matches: 8. The CDR3 region has the DNA TGTGCCACCTGGGTCTGTCGATATTATAAGAAACTCTTT. It specifies CATWVCRYYKKLF.

This clone was counted only a few times. The protein TCRdb lists belongs to a much larger clone and differs from this DNA's translation at residue 4, which points to a read error; the protein shown is made from the DNA. The genes are TRGV4 and TRGJ1 or TRGJ2. TCRdb does not report a J gene; here it was assigned by matching the DNA to germline references. The germline gives CDR1 EGSTGY, CDR2 YDSYTSSV. The CDR3 length is 13 residues. The CDR3 spells CATRDESNYKKLF. The CDR3 DNA sequence: TGTGCCACCCGGGATGAATCGAACTATAAGAAACTCTTT.

This clone was seen many times. TCRdb shows a much larger clone's protein in place of this DNA's translation, and the two differ at residue 8, likely through a read error; the protein shown is translated from the DNA. The chain has TRGV9 and TRGJP. The J gene, missing from TCRdb, was assigned here through DNA to germline matching. Germline V gene sequence: CDR1 GITISATS, CDR2 ISYDGTV (reference sequence). The CDR3 runs to 16 residues. CDR3 in DNA: TGTGCCTTGTGGGCGAAGCAAGGGTTGGGCAAAAAAATCAAGGTATTT. Its translation is CALWAKQGLGKKIKVF.

This clone was detected ten times or more. Possible read error: a much larger clone is one base away. At the DNA level, this CDR3 is encoded by other sequences in the same sample as well. The chain recombines TRGV4 with TRGJP2. The CDR3 totals 14 residues. The germline V gene encodes CDR1 EGSTGY and CDR2 YDSYTSSV. J gave up 5 bases and V 0 bases, and 3 bases lay outside the gene matches. CDR3 sequence: CATWDGRSDWIKTF. The CDR3 DNA is TGTGCCACCTGGGATGGGCGAAGTGATTGGATCAAGACGTTT.

This clone was found a few times. A read error likely explains this, since a far larger clone differs by one base. Other DNA sequences in the same sample also yield this CDR3. V is TRGV9 and J is TRGJP. As TCRdb names no J gene, one was assigned here on the basis of a DNA match to germline. The germline V gene encodes CDR1 GITISATS and CDR2 ISYDGTV (reference sequence). CDR3 size: 17 residues. The CDR3 sequence: CALWEQFTELGKKIKVF. In nucleotides, the CDR3 is TGTGCCTTGTGGGAGCAATTTACAGAGTTGGGCAAGAAAATCAAGGTATTT.

A word on this clone: The protein in TCRdb stems from a much larger clone and differs at residue 11 from this DNA's translation, likely a read error; here the protein is translated from the DNA. V gene TRGV2 combines with J gene TRGJ1 or TRGJ2. The J gene is absent in TCRdb and was assigned here via DNA matching to germline. Germline V lookup: CDR1 EGSNGY, CDR2 YDSYNSKV. This CDR3 has 14 residues. The CDR3 DNA reads TGTGCCACCTGGGACGGGCCGCGATATTATGAGAAACTCTTT. Protein: CATWDGPRYYEKLF.

This clone was seen repeatedly, ten times or more. TCRdb assigns this DNA the protein of a much larger clone, which departs from its translation at residue 10; this likely reflects a read error, and the protein shown comes from translating the DNA. The V gene reported is TRGV2; the J gene is uncalled. Per the germline V gene, CDR1 is EGSNGY and CDR2 is YDSYNSKV. The length of the CDR3 is 13 residues. The CDR3 spells CATWDGTRGRLFF. In DNA, the CDR3 is TGTGCCACCTGGGACGGGACCAGGGGCCGGTTGTTCTTT.

At least ten counts were recorded for this clone. With only one base between it and a far larger clone, this is likely a read error. This same CDR3 is encoded by further DNA sequences in the sample. The rearrangement joins TRGV9 to TRGJP. The J gene was missing in TCRdb and was found by matching the end of the DNA to germline. The CDR3 sequence is 15 residues long. The V gene's germline CDR1 is GITISATS and CDR2 ISYDGTV (reference sequence). The CDR3 reads CALWTEELGKKIKVF. The CDR3 coding sequence is TGTGCCTTGTGGACAGAAGAGCTGGGCAAAAAAATCAAGGTATTT.

Concerning this clone: The amino acid sequence in TCRdb belongs to a much larger clone and departs from this DNA's translation at residue 8, likely a sequencing read error; the sequence shown is translated from the DNA. This chain connects TRGV2 to TRGJ1 or TRGJ2. TCRdb carries no J gene annotation; the J gene was assigned here by matching the DNA with germline. Losses at the gene ends were 0 bases for V and 10 bases for J; bases not matched to a gene: 9. Germline V CDR1 and CDR2: EGSNGY, YDSYNSKV. The CDR3 has 13 amino acids. In DNA form, the CDR3 reads TGTGCCACCTGGGACGGGCCCGCTGGGAAGAAACTCTTT. This gives the protein CATWDGPAGKKLF.

In its sample, this clone is medium-sized. This CDR3 is also generated by other DNA sequences in the sample. V gene TRGV3 combines with J gene TRGJ1 or TRGJ2. V gave up 0 bases and J gave up 9 bases; unmatched junction bases: 8. Germline V gene lookup returns CDR1 VTNTFY and CDR2 YDVSTARD (reference sequence). There are 13 residues in the CDR3. The CDR3 reads CATWDRQVRKKLF. The DNA for the CDR3 is TGTGCCACCTGGGACAGGCAAGTGCGTAAGAAACTCTTT.